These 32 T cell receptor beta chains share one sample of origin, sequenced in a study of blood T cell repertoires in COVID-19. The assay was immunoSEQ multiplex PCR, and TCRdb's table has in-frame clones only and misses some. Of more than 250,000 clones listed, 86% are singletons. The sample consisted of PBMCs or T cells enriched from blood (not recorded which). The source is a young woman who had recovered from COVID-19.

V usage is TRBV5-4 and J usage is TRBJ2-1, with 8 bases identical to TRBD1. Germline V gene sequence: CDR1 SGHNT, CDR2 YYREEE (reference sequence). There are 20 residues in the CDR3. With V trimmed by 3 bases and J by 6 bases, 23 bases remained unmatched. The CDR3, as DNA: TGTGCCAGCAGCTCTGAACAGGGGGTGTTAGAACTCGTGAGGTTCAATGAGCAGTTCTTC. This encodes CASSSEQGVLELVRFNEQFF.

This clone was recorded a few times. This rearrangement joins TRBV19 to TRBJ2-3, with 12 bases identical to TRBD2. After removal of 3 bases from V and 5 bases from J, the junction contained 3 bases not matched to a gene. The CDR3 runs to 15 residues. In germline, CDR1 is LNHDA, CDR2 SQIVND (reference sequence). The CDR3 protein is CASSILAGGVDTQYF. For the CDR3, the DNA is TGTGCCAGTAGTATCCTAGCGGGAGGGGTAGATACGCAGTATTTT.

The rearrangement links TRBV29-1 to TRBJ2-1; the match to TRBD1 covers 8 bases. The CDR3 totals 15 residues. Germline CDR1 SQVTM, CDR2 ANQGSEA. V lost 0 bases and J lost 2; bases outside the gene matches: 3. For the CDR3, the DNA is TGCAGCGTTGAAGAGGCACAGGGGGCCTACAATGAGCAGTTCTTC. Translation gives CSVEEAQGAYNEQFF.

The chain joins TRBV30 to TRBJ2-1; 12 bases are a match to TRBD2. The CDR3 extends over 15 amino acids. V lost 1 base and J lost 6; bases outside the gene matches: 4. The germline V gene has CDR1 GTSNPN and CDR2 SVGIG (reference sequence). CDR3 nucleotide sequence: TGTGCCTGGAGTGCCCTAGCGGGAGGGGTCAATGAGCAGTTCTTC. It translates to CAWSALAGGVNEQFF.

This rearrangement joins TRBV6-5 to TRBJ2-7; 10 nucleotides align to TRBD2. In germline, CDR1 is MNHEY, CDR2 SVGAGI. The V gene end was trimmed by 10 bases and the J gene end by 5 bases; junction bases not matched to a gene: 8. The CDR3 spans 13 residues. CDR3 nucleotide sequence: TGTGCCATCAGCGGGGGGGCCCTCAACGAGCAGTACTTC. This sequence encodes CAISGGALNEQYF.

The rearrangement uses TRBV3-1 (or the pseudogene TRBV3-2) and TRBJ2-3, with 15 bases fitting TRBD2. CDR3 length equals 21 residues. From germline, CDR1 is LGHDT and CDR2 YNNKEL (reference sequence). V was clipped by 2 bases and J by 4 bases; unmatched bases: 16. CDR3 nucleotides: TGTGCCAGCAGCCAACAACCAGGACTAGCGGGAGGGCCCTACACCCCAGATACGCAGTATTTT. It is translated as CASSQQPGLAGGPYTPDTQYF.

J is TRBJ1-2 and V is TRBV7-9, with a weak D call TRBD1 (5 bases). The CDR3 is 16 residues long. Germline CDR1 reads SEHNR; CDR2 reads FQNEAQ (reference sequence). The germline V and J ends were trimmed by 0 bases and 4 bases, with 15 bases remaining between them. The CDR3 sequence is CASSLARAADRYGYTF. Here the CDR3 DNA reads TGTGCCAGCAGCTTAGCCAGGGCAGCCGATCGCTATGGCTACACCTTC.

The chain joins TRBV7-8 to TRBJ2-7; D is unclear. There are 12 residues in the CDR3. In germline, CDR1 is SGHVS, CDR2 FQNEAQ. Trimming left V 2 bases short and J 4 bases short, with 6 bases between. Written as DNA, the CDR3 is TGTGCCAGCAGCTTAAGCCCATACGAGCAGTACTTC. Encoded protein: CASSLSPYEQYF.

The CDR3 DNA reads TGTGCCAGCTTACGGATGACAGGGACGTTGTTCACTGAAGCTTTCTTT. As protein: CASLRMTGTLFTEAFF. The rearrangement links TRBV18 to TRBJ1-1, with 7 bases aligning to TRBD1. J gave up 4 bases and V 7 bases, and 15 bases lay outside the gene matches. The CDR3 runs 16 residues. Germline values: CDR1 KGHSH, CDR2 LQKENI.

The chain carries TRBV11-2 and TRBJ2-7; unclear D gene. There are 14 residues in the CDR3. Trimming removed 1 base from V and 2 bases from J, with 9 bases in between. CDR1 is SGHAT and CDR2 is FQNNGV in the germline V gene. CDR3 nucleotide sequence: TGTGCCAGCAGCTTAGGGAGAGCTCCCTACGAGCAGTACTTC. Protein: CASSLGRAPYEQYF.

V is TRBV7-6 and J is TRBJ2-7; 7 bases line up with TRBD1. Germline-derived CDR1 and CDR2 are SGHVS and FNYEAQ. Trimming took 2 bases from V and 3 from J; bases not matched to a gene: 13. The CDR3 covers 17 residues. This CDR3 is CASSLFPGQREFYEQYF. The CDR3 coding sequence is TGTGCCAGCAGCTTATTCCCGGGACAGAGAGAATTCTACGAGCAGTACTTC. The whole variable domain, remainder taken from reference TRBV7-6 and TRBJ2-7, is GAGVSQSPRYKVTKRGQDVALRCDPISGHVSLYWYRQALGQGPEFLTYFNYEAQQDKSGLPNDRFSAERPEGSISTLTIQRTEQRDSAMYRCASSLFPGQREFYEQYFGPGTRLTVT.

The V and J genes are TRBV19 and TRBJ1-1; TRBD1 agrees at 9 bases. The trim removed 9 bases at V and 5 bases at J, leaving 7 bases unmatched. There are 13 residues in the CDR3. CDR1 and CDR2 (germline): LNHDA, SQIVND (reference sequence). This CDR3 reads CASQTGGRTEAFF. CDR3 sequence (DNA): TGTGCCAGCCAGACAGGGGGACGGACTGAAGCTTTCTTT.

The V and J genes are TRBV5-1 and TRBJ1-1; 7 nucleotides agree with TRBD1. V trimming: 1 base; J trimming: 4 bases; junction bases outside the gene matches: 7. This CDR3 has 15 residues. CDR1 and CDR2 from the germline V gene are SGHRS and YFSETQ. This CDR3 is CASSLQTGAVTEAFF. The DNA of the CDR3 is TGCGCCAGCAGCTTGCAAACAGGGGCGGTCACTGAAGCTTTCTTT.

This chain's CDR3 is CASSSMTERISYNEQFF. CDR3 coding DNA: TGTGCCAGCAGCTCCATGACGGAGCGGATCTCCTACAATGAGCAGTTCTTC. The chain is built from TRBV7-9 and TRBJ2-1; possibly TRBD2 for D (5 bases). V was shortened by 4 bases and J by 0 bases, with 16 bases between the two germline ends. The CDR3 is 17 amino acids. The germline CDR1 and CDR2 sequences are SEHNR and FQNEAQ (reference sequence).

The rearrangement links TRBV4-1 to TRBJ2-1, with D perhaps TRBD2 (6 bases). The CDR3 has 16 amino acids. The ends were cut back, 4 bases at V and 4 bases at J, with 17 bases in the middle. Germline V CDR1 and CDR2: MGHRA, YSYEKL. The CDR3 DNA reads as TGCGCCAGCAGCCCTTTAGCGACTAGTAGATACAATGAGCAGTTCTTC. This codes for CASSPLATSRYNEQFF.

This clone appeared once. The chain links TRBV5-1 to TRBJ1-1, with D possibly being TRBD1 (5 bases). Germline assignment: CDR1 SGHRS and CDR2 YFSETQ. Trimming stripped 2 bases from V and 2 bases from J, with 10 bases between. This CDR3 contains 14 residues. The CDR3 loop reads CASSFGGRNTEAFF. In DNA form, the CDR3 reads TGCGCCAGCAGCTTCGGGGGTAGAAACACTGAAGCTTTCTTT.

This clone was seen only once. CDR3 DNA sequence: TGTGCCAGCACCGATTGGTCTCAGGGACTCCTCACAGATACGCAGTATTTT. Translating gives CASTDWSQGLLTDTQYF. This chain connects TRBV21-1 to TRBJ2-3; TRBD2 is the table's D call and was not checked against the DNA. TRBV21-1 is a pseudogene segment. There are 17 residues in the CDR3.

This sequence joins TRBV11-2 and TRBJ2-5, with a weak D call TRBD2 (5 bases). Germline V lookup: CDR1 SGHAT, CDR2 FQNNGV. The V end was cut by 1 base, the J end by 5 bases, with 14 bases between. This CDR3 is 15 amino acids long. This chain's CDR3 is CASSLAPGFGETQYF. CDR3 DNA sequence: TGTGCCAGCAGCTTAGCCCCGGGGTTTGGGGAGACCCAGTACTTC.

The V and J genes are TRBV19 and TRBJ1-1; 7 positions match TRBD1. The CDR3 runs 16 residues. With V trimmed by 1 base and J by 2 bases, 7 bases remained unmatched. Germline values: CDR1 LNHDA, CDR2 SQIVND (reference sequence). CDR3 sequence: CASSIGTGVINTEAFF. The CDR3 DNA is TGTGCCAGTAGTATAGGAACAGGGGTGATCAACACTGAAGCTTTCTTT.

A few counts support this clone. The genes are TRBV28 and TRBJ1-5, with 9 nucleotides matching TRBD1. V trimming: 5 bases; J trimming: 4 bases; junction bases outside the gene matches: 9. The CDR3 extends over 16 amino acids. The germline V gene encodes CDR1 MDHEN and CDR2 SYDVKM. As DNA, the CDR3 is TGTGCCAGCAGTGCCACGGGACAGGGCCCTAATCAGCCCCAGCATTTT. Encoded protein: CASSATGQGPNQPQHF.

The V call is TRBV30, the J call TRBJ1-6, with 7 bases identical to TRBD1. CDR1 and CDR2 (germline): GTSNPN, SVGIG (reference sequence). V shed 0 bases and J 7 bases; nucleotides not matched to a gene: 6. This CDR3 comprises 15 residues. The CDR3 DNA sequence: TGTGCCTGGAGTGTTAAGGGGGCCAGAAATTCACCCCTCCACTTT. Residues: CAWSVKGARNSPLHF.

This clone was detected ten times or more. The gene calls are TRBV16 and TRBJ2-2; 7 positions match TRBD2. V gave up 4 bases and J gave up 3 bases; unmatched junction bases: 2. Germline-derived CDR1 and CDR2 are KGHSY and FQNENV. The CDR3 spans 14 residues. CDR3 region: CASSRTSDTGELFF. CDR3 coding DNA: TGTGCCAGCAGCCGTACTAGCGACACCGGGGAGCTGTTTTTT.

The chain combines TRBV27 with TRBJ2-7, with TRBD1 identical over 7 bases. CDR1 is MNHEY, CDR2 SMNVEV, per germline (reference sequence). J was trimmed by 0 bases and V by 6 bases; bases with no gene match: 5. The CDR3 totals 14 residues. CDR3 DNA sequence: TGTGCCAGCAGCCGGACAGGACCCTCCTACGAGCAGTACTTC. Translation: CASSRTGPSYEQYF.

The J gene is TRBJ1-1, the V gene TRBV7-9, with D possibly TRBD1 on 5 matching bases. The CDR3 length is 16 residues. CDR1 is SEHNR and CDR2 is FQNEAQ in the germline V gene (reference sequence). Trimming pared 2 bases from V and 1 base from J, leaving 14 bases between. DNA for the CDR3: TGTGCCAGCAGCTTACCCAGAGACAGAACGAACACTGAAGCTTTCTTT. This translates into CASSLPRDRTNTEAFF.

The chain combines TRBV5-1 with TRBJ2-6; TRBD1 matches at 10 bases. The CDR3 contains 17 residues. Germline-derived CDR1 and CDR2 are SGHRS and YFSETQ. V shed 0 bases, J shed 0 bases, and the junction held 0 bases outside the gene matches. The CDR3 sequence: CASSLGTGGSGANVLTF. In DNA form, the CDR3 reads TGCGCCAGCAGCTTGGGGACAGGGGGCTCTGGGGCCAACGTCCTGACTTTC.

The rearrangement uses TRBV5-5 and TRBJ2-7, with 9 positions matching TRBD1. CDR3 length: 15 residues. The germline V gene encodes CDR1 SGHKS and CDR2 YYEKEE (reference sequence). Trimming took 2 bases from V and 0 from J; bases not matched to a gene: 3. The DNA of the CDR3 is TGTGCCAGCAGCTTTCACAGGGGGCACTCCTACGAGCAGTACTTC. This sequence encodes CASSFHRGHSYEQYF.

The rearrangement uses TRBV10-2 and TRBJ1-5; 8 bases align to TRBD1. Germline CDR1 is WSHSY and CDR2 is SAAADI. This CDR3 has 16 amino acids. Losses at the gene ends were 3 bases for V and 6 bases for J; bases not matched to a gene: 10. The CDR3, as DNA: TGCGCCAGCAGTGAAGGGGTCGGGCAGGGGGCTCAGCCCCAGCATTTT. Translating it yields CASSEGVGQGAQPQHF.

In DNA, the CDR3 is TGTGCCAGCAGCATCAACCCCGGGGTGGGCACTGAAGCTTTCTTT. It encodes CASSINPGVGTEAFF. This chain connects TRBV11-2 to TRBJ1-1; no firm D call. V lost 5 bases to trimming and J lost 4 bases, with 17 bases between them. The CDR3 contains 15 residues. CDR1 is SGHAT, CDR2 FQNNGV, per germline.

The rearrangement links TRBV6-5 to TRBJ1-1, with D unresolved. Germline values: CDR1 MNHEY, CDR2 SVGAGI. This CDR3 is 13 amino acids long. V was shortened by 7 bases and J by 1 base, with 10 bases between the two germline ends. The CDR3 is CASNAMRNTEAFF. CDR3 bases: TGTGCCAGCAACGCAATGAGGAACACTGAAGCTTTCTTT.

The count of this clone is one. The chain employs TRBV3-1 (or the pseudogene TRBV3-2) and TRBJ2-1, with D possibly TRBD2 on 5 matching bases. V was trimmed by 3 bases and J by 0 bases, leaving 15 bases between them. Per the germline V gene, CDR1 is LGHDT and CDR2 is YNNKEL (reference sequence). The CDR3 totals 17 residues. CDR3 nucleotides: TGTGCCAGCAGCCAGGCCCTAGGACTCGACTCCTACAATGAGCAGTTCTTC. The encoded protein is CASSQALGLDSYNEQFF.

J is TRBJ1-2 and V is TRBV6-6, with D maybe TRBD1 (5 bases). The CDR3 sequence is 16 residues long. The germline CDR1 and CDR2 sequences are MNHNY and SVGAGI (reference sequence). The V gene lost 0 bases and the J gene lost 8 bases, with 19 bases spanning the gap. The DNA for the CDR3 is TGTGCCAGCAGTTACTCGACAGCGACGGGTAATGGGGGCTACACCTTC. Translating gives CASSYSTATGNGGYTF.

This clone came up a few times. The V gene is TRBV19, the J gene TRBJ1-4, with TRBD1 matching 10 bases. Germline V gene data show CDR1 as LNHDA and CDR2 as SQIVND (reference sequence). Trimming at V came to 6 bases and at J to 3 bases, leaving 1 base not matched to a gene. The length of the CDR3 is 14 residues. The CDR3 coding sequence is TGTGCCAGTAGGGACAGGGGGGCTAATGAAAAACTGTTTTTT. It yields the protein CASRDRGANEKLFF.